These 25 T cell receptor beta chains originate from one sample sequenced in a study of CD8+CD57+ T cells in acquired aplastic anemia. The template for TCR beta VDJ and CDR3 sequence profiling was genomic DNA. Via MiXCR, TCRdb re-called the reads, giving one row per CDR3 protein. This sample has about 160,000 distinct CDR3 sequences, with approximately 43% found just once. The sequenced sample was sorted CD4+, CD8+, or CD8+CD57+ T cells (not recorded which) from PBMCs. These receptors all come from a human donor in good health.

This clonotype has more than one count but fewer than ten. CDR3 sequence (DNA): TGTGCCAGCTCACGACGGGAAGGGGATGAGCAGTTCTTC. Protein: CASSRREGDEQFF. This chain uses TRBV18 with TRBJ2-1, with D perhaps being TRBD1 or TRBD2 (5 bases each). The CDR3 has 13 residues. The germline V gene has CDR1 KGHSH and CDR2 LQKENI. V was cut by 4 bases and J by 8 bases, with 12 bases left in between.

This chain connects TRBV6-5 to TRBJ1-2, with D maybe TRBD1 (6 bases). The V and J ends lost 0 bases and 2 bases respectively, with 10 bases between them. Per germline, CDR1 MNHEY and CDR2 SVGAGI. The CDR3 has 15 residues. The CDR3 bases are TGTGCCAGCAGTTACTCGAGCCAGGGGAACTATGGCTACACCTTC. Translation: CASSYSSQGNYGYTF.

This clonotype has more than one count but fewer than ten. The V call is TRBV19, the J call TRBJ1-2; D is perhaps TRBD1 (6 bases). Germline CDR1 LNHDA, CDR2 SQIVND (reference sequence). The CDR3 is 14 residues long. The V end was cut by 5 bases, the J end by 4 bases, with 14 bases between. CDR3: CASSASGTFYGYTF. CDR3 nucleotides: TGTGCCAGTAGTGCCTCCGGGACATTCTATGGCTACACCTTC.

CDR3 residues: CASSEGSGGSTDTQYF. In nucleotides, the CDR3 is TGTGCCAGCAGTGAAGGGTCGGGGGGTAGCACAGATACGCAGTATTTT. This chain links TRBV6-1 with TRBJ2-3, with 7 bases aligning to TRBD2. Germline-derived CDR1 and CDR2 are MNHNS and SASEGT. Trimming at V came to 1 base and at J to 0 bases, leaving 4 bases not matched to a gene. The CDR3 consists of 16 residues.

The chain carries TRBV29-1 and TRBJ1-2; D is uncertain. Germline V gives CDR1 SQVTM, CDR2 ANQGSEA. The germline V and J ends were trimmed by 7 bases and 4 bases, with 16 bases remaining between them. The CDR3 consists of 13 residues. The CDR3 spells CSAGGGVRYGYTF. DNA of the CDR3: TGCAGCGCCGGCGGCGGGGTGCGCTATGGCTACACCTTC.

This clonotype has just a few counts. V gene TRBV2 combines with J gene TRBJ2-3; possible D gene TRBD1, 6 bases. V lost 11 bases to trimming and J lost 1 base, with 19 bases between them. The CDR3 covers 15 residues. CDR1 and CDR2 (germline): SNHLY, FYNNEI. CDR3 sequence (DNA): TGTGCCTCCTCAGAGTTGGGGGCCGGCACAGATACGCAGTATTTT. Translating gives CASSELGAGTDTQYF.

The rearrangement uses TRBV25-1 and TRBJ2-3, with 8 nucleotides matching TRBD2. Germline V gene lookup returns CDR1 MGHDK and CDR2 SYGVNS. This CDR3 has 16 amino acids. J gave up 3 bases and V 1 base, and 6 bases lay outside the gene matches. DNA of the CDR3: TGTGCCAGCAGTGAATCACGAGCGGGGGTAACAGATACGCAGTATTTT. Encoded protein: CASSESRAGVTDTQYF.

This clonotype appeared a few times. V and J are TRBV29-1 and TRBJ2-7; 9 bases line up with TRBD1. J was trimmed by 3 bases and V by 5 bases; bases with no gene match: 8. CDR1 is SQVTM, CDR2 ANQGSEA, per germline. The CDR3 extends over 14 amino acids. CDR3 protein: CSVTGTGIFYEQYF. The CDR3 nucleotides are TGCAGCGTTACCGGGACAGGGATTTTCTACGAGCAGTACTTC.

Remarks on this clonotype: This may arise from a read error, as a much more abundant clone is one base away. The genes are TRBV4-3 and TRBJ1-5; D is uncertain. CDR3 length: 14 residues. CDR1 is LGHNA and CDR2 is YSLEER in the germline V gene. The CDR3 region has the DNA TGCGCCAGCTGCCAAGATGGAGTCTGGCAGCCCCAGCATTTT. This gives the protein CASCQDGVWQPQHF.

This chain links TRBV25-1 with TRBJ1-1, with D possibly being TRBD1 (6 bases). The CDR3 is made up of 15 amino acids. Germline V lookup: CDR1 MGHDK, CDR2 SYGVNS. Trimming stripped 4 bases from V and 2 bases from J, with 14 bases between. CDR3 in amino acids: CASSVQGVTNTEAFF. The CDR3 DNA reads as TGTGCCAGCAGTGTACAGGGTGTGACCAACACTGAAGCTTTCTTT.

Comments on this clonotype: This clone may be a read error of a much larger clone one base away. No conserved phenylalanine or tryptophan is present at the end of the CDR3, so a read error is the likely explanation. The chain uses TRBV4-1 and TRBJ1-5; no clear D gene. Trimming removed 4 bases from V and 4 bases from J, with 8 bases in between. The V gene's germline CDR1 is MGHRA and CDR2 YSYEKL. CDR3 length equals 13 residues. Written as DNA, the CDR3 is TGCGCCAGCAGCCCACAGATTAATCAGCCCCAGCATTAT. This translates into CASSPQINQPQHY.

The DNA of the CDR3 is TGTGCCAGCAGCGCAGATTACAATCAGCCCCAGCATTTT. It codes for CASSADYNQPQHF. The genes are TRBV9 and TRBJ1-5; D is unresolved. This CDR3 has 13 amino acids. Germline CDR1 reads SGDLS; CDR2 reads YYNGEE. V shed 3 bases and J shed 3 bases, with 7 bases lying between them.

The chain links TRBV19 to TRBJ2-1, with D possibly TRBD2 on 5 matching bases. V lost 4 bases and J 0 bases, leaving 10 bases between the germline ends. This CDR3 comprises 15 residues. The germline V gene encodes CDR1 LNHDA and CDR2 SQIVND (reference sequence). CDR3 coding DNA: TGTGCCAGTAGTACCCTAGCCAGCTCCTACAATGAGCAGTTCTTC. Translation gives CASSTLASSYNEQFF.

This chain links TRBV10-1 with TRBJ2-7; no definite D call. The length of the CDR3 is 14 residues. Trimming cost V 4 bases and J 3 bases, with 13 bases left between them. CDR1 WNHNN and CDR2 SYGVQD come from the germline V gene (reference sequence). The CDR3 nucleotides read TGCGCCAGCAGTGCTAGAGACGCAGTCTACGAGCAGTACTTC. It translates to CASSARDAVYEQYF.

This clonotype was observed many times. The chain employs TRBV20-1 and TRBJ2-1, with 12 bases aligning to TRBD2. Germline V lookup: CDR1 DFQATT, CDR2 SNEGSKA (reference sequence). Trimming took 2 bases from V and 5 from J; bases not matched to a gene: 7. There are 16 residues in the CDR3. CDR3 nucleotides: TGCAGTGCTAGATTTAGACTAGCGGGGGCGGACAATGAGCAGTTCTTC. Its translation: CSARFRLAGADNEQFF.

Notes on this clonotype: At one boundary the junction diverges from the germline segment, which might be a read error. The V gene is TRBV20-1, the J gene TRBJ1-6; D gene unclear. The germline gives CDR1 DFQATT, CDR2 SNEGSKA (reference sequence). The CDR3 extends over 15 amino acids. The CDR3 bases are TGCAGTGCTCCACTCGATAGGGCCTATAATTCACTCCTCCACTTT. This translates into CSAPLDRAYNSLLHF.

The sample holds many counts of this clonotype. An end of the junction differs from the germline gene, which may be a read error. CDR3 loop: CASSGQGGSNYGYTF. In nucleotides, the CDR3 is TGTGCCAGCAGTGGGCAGGGGGGATCTAATTATGGCTACACCTTC. This chain uses TRBV2 with TRBJ1-2; 7 bases align to TRBD1. Germline CDR1 and CDR2: SNHLY and FYNNEI. This CDR3 is 15 amino acids long.

This clonotype was seen a handful of times. This chain joins TRBV28 and TRBJ2-5; the D gene is possibly TRBD2 (6 bases). Germline values: CDR1 MDHEN, CDR2 SYDVKM. The V and J ends lost 1 base and 5 bases respectively, with 14 bases between them. The CDR3 loop spans 15 amino acids. The CDR3, as DNA: TGTGCCAGCAGTTTATCATCTCCGGGAGTCGAGACCCAGTACTTC. Translating gives CASSLSSPGVETQYF.

This clonotype was seen many times. The chain links TRBV20-1 to TRBJ2-5; D is unresolved. V dropped 0 bases and J dropped 1 base, with 15 bases sitting between them. The CDR3 totals 16 residues. Per the germline V gene, CDR1 is DFQATT and CDR2 is SNEGSKA (reference sequence). CDR3 sequence (DNA): TGCAGTGCTAGAGATTTCCAGCCTAAATTCCAAGAGACCCAGTACTTC. Protein sequence: CSARDFQPKFQETQYF.

This clonotype was picked up many times. CDR3 sequence (DNA): TGTGCCAGCAGCTTAGTAGGGACAGCCACGAACACTGAAGCTTTCTTT. It translates to CASSLVGTATNTEAFF. The rearrangement joins TRBV11-2 to TRBJ1-1, with 7 bases fitting TRBD1. The CDR3 loop spans 16 amino acids. Trimming took 1 base from V and 1 from J; bases not matched to a gene: 6. The germline V gene encodes CDR1 SGHAT and CDR2 FQNNGV.

Comment on this clonotype: Because the CDR3 is missing its conserved closing phenylalanine or tryptophan, this is likely a read error. No DNA is shown, since the ends of the CDR3 on it are uncertain; the CDR3 is the one TCRdb lists. This chain links TRBV11-2 with TRBJ2-7; no check of the table's D call, TRBD2, against the DNA was made. The CDR3 region is 8 residues in length, termini included. CDR1 is SGHAT and CDR2 is FQNNGV in the germline V gene. The CDR3 is CASSALAG.

There are a few counts of this clonotype. The gene calls are TRBV5-1 and TRBJ2-1; tentative D call: TRBD2 (5 bases). This CDR3 contains 14 residues. Germline CDR1 reads SGHRS; CDR2 reads YFSETQ. V lost 3 bases, J lost 3 bases, and 10 bases lay in between. The CDR3 reads CASSWESDYNEQFF. CDR3 nucleotide sequence: TGCGCCAGCAGCTGGGAGTCCGACTACAATGAGCAGTTCTTC.

The CDR3 region has the DNA TGTGCCAGCTCGGGGACCCTTACAGTGAGGCAGTTCTTC. Translated: CASSGTLTVRQFF. J is TRBJ2-1 and V is TRBV6-1; TRBD1 or TRBD2 may be the D gene (5 bases each). CDR3 length: 13 residues. Trimming took 8 bases from V and 12 from J, leaving 20 bases between them. Germline values: CDR1 MNHNS, CDR2 SASEGT.

The table lists this clonotype with many counts. V and J are TRBV12-3 or TRBV12-4 and TRBJ1-1, with 7 bases lining up with TRBD1. The V gene end was trimmed by 7 bases and the J gene end by 10 bases; junction bases not matched to a gene: 9. The CDR3 extends over 12 amino acids. The CDR3 DNA sequence: TGTGCCAGCACTGCGAGGGGGCGTACAGCTTTCTTT. Amino acid sequence: CASTARGRTAFF.

This clonotype has a count of ten or more. The chain links TRBV12-3 or TRBV12-4 to TRBJ1-2; D might be TRBD1 (5 bases). The CDR3 runs to 13 residues. The V end lost 3 bases, the J end lost 8 bases, and 13 bases lay between the germline ends. This chain's CDR3 is CASSFPGERGYTF. The CDR3 nucleotides read TGTGCCAGCAGTTTCCCGGGGGAGAGGGGCTACACCTTC.